This TCR beta chain was documented in a study of T cell responses to AZD1222 COVID-19 vaccine. The study's findings and limits: Two doses of AZD1222 preceded a rise in Spike-specific TCR breadth and depth.

The CDR3 sequence is 14 residues long. CDR1 is MNHEY and CDR2 is SVGAGI in the germline V gene. Deletions cut 6 bases from V and 9 bases from J, with 18 bases between. Remarks on this clone: Its matching antigen is unknown.

TCRdb keeps only in-frame clones here, not all; method: immunoSEQ multiplex PCR. This table has approximately 140,000 clones, 94% appearing once. The receptor comes from an adult in good health. The chain carries TRBV6-5 and TRBJ2-1, with D hard to call. The sequencing used peripheral blood, collected on day 0 of AZD1222 vaccination. The chain's CDR3 is CASRVNPKSGEQFF. In DNA, the CDR3 is TGTGCCAGCAGGGTTAACCCTAAATCGGGTGAGCAGTTCTTC.